Below are 14 T cell receptor beta chains sequenced from a single sample in a study of cytomegalovirus exposure and HLA in healthy donors. The primer mix had 60 Vbeta and 13 Jbeta primers. Profiled with immunoSEQ multiplex PCR; TCRdb holds only in-frame clones, not every one. The data hold under 80,000 clones, with approximately 71% observed a single time. The sequencing input was PBMCs. The source of these receptors is a woman between 35 and 50 years old in good health and CMV-seronegative.

The chain carries TRBV5-4 and TRBJ2-5; D perhaps matches TRBD2 (6 bases). This CDR3 comprises 14 residues. V was clipped by 4 bases and J by 2 bases, with 12 bases between them. Germline V gene data show CDR1 as SGHNT and CDR2 as YYREEE (reference sequence). The CDR3 DNA follows: TGTGCCAGCAGCCGGGGAGGAGGTCAAGAGACCCAGTACTTC. The encoded protein is CASSRGGGQETQYF.

J is TRBJ2-1 and V is TRBV10-2; D is perhaps TRBD2 (6 bases). CDR3 size: 17 residues. The germline V and J ends were trimmed by 7 bases and 7 bases, with 26 bases remaining between them. Per germline, CDR1 WSHSY and CDR2 SAAADI. As DNA, the CDR3 is TGCGCCAGCATTCAGTCCCCAGGGAGTATGGGGAGGAATGAGCAGTTCTTC. Its translation: CASIQSPGSMGRNEQFF.

The chain has TRBV28 and TRBJ2-7, with TRBD1 matching 12 bases. The trim removed 3 bases at V and 4 bases at J, leaving 10 bases unmatched. Germline lookup yields CDR1 MDHEN and CDR2 SYDVKM. The CDR3 covers 17 residues. CDR3 residues: CASSFSHPGQGAYEQYF. In DNA form, the CDR3 reads TGTGCCAGCAGTTTTTCGCACCCGGGACAGGGGGCTTACGAGCAGTACTTC.

The chain couples TRBV9 to TRBJ1-1; 9 bases map to TRBD1. Germline-derived CDR1 and CDR2 are SGDLS and YYNGEE. The CDR3 spans 15 residues. Unmatched junction bases numbered 9, after V lost 4 bases and J lost 5 bases. Written as DNA, the CDR3 is TGTGCCAGCAGCCCAACACCCGGGACAGGGACTGAAGCTTTCTTT. Translated: CASSPTPGTGTEAFF.

The CDR3 reads CASSQQPQTTNEQFF. The DNA of the CDR3 is TGTGCCAGCAGCCAACAACCTCAAACTACAAATGAGCAGTTCTTC. The V gene is TRBV6-1, the J gene TRBJ2-1; D ambiguous. Deletions cut 6 bases from V and 7 bases from J, with 19 bases between. This CDR3 is built from 15 residues. Germline V CDR1 and CDR2: MNHNS, SASEGT.

This rearrangement joins TRBV10-3 to TRBJ2-3, with D perhaps matching TRBD2 (6 bases). Between the trimmed V and J ends, which lost 11 bases and 11 bases, there was a span of 26 bases. Germline V lookup: CDR1 ENHRY, CDR2 SYGVKD. The CDR3 spans 14 residues. CDR3 coding DNA: TGTGCCCCACCCCGGCGGGGATCCCTAATTAGGCAGTATTTT. It translates to CAPPRRGSLIRQYF.

A note on this clone: Compared with germline, one end of the junction differs, possibly owing to a read error. The genes are TRBV6-5 and TRBJ1-5, with D perhaps TRBD1 (6 bases). This CDR3 contains 15 residues. Germline V gene sequence: CDR1 MNHEY, CDR2 SVGAGI. CDR3 loop: CASRGNRDPNQSQHF. DNA of the CDR3: TGTGCCAGCAGGGGAAACAGGGACCCCAATCAGTCCCAGCATTTT.

The chain recombines TRBV15 with TRBJ2-1, with D tentatively TRBD2 (6 bases). V was pared by 0 bases and J by 7 bases, with 13 bases between. The CDR3 is made up of 15 amino acids. Germline V CDR1 and CDR2: LNHNV, YYDKDF (reference sequence). The CDR3 bases are TGTGCCACCAGCAGAGATGGAGTGGGGGGAAATGAGCAGTTCTTC. Encoded protein: CATSRDGVGGNEQFF. Variable domain in full (rest from reference TRBV15 and TRBJ2-1): DAMVIQNPRYQVTQFGKPVTLSCSQTLNHNVMYWYQQKSSQAPKLLFHYYDKDFNNEADTPDNFQSRRPNTSFCFLDIRSPGLGDTAMYLCATSRDGVGGNEQFFGPGTRLTVL.

This sequence joins TRBV2 and TRBJ1-5; TRBD1 matches at 10 bases. This CDR3 spans 15 amino acids. Germline values: CDR1 SNHLY, CDR2 FYNNEI. J gave up 6 bases and V 5 bases, and 7 bases lay outside the gene matches. The CDR3 here is CASSPDGTGVQPQHF. DNA for the CDR3: TGTGCCAGCAGTCCTGACGGGACAGGGGTTCAGCCCCAGCATTTT.

V usage is TRBV7-9 and J usage is TRBJ2-1; 7 bases map to TRBD1. The CDR3 contains 13 residues. Looked up from germline, CDR1 is SEHNR and CDR2 is FQNEAQ (reference sequence). The trim removed 5 bases at V and 9 bases at J, leaving 7 bases unmatched. The CDR3 sequence: CASSSYRGGEQFF. The DNA for the CDR3 is TGTGCCAGCAGCAGCTACAGGGGCGGTGAGCAGTTCTTC.

The rearrangement uses TRBV28 and TRBJ1-2; 10 nucleotides line up with TRBD1. This CDR3 comprises 14 residues. Germline values: CDR1 MDHEN, CDR2 SYDVKM. V was clipped by 5 bases and J by 5 bases; unmatched bases: 5. Written as DNA, the CDR3 is TGTGCCAGCAGTGTACCGGGACAGGGGTATGGCTACACCTTC. This gives the protein CASSVPGQGYGYTF.

The V and J genes are TRBV5-1 and TRBJ2-1; 8 positions match TRBD1. CDR3 length: 15 amino acids. The J segment lost 8 bases and the V segment lost 0 bases, leaving 7 bases of the junction unmatched. The germline V gene encodes CDR1 SGHRS and CDR2 YFSETQ. CDR3 in amino acids: CASSLVVRGQDEQFF. Written as DNA, the CDR3 is TGCGCCAGCAGCTTGGTGGTCAGGGGGCAGGATGAGCAGTTCTTC.

The chain is built from TRBV16 and TRBJ1-5, with D maybe TRBD1 (6 bases). The CDR3 covers 16 residues. The germline V gene encodes CDR1 KGHSY and CDR2 FQNENV. Between the trimmed V and J ends, which lost 2 bases and 2 bases, there was a span of 13 bases. The CDR3: CASSQGQGSRNQPQHF. In nucleotides, the CDR3 is TGTGCCAGCAGCCAAGGGCAGGGGTCTCGCAATCAGCCCCAGCATTTT.

The rearrangement uses TRBV9 and TRBJ2-5, with TRBD2 matching 8 bases. Unmatched junction bases numbered 6, after V lost 0 bases and J lost 2 bases. The CDR3 sequence is 16 residues long. From germline, CDR1 is SGDLS and CDR2 YYNGEE. The DNA for the CDR3 is TGTGCCAGCAGCGTAGTTCCAGCGGGAGCACAAGAGACCCAGTACTTC. Translating it yields CASSVVPAGAQETQYF.